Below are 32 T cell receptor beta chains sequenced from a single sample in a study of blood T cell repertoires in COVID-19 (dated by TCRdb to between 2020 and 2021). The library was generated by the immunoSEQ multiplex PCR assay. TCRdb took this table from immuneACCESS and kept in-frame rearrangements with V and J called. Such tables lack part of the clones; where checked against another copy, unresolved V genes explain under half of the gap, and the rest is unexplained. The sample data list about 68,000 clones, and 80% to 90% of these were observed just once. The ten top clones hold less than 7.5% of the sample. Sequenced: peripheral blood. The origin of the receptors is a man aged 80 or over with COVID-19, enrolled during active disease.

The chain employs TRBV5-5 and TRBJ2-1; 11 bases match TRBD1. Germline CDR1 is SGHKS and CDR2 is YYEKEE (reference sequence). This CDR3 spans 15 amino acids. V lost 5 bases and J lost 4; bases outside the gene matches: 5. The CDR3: CASRNGQGAYNEQFF. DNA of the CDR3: TGTGCCAGCAGAAATGGACAGGGGGCGTACAATGAGCAGTTCTTC.

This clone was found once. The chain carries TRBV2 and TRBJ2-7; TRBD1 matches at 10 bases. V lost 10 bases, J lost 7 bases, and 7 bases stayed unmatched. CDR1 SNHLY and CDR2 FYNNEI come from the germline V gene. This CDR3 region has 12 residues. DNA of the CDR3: TGTGCCATCGACAGGGGGCGATGGGAGCAGTACTTC. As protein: CAIDRGRWEQYF.

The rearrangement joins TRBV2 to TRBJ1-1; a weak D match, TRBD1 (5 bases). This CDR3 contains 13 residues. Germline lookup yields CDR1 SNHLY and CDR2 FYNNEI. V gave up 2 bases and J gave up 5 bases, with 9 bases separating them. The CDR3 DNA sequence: TGTGCCAGCAGTGAACAGGGCCTAACTGAAGCTTTCTTT. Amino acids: CASSEQGLTEAFF.

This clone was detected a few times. CDR3 protein: CASRRGQGAYEQYF. The CDR3 DNA is TGTGCCAGCAGACGTGGACAGGGAGCCTACGAGCAGTACTTC. The chain joins TRBV6-6 to TRBJ2-7; 8 bases fit TRBD1. Trimming removed 6 bases from V and 2 bases from J; junction bases left unmatched: 6. The CDR3 length is 14 residues. Germline CDR1 is MNHNY and CDR2 is SVGAGI (reference sequence).

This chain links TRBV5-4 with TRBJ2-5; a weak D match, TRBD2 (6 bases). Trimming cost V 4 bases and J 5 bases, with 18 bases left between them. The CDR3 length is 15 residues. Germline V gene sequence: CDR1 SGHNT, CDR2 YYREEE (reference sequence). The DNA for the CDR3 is TGTGCCAGCAGCCCAGGGACTTCCCTGCGGGAGACCCAGTACTTC. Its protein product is CASSPGTSLRETQYF.

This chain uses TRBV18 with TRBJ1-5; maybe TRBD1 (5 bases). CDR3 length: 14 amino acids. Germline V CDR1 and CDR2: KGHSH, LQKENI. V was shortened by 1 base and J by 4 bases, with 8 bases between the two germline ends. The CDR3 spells CASSPQGRNQPQHF. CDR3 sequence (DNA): TGTGCCAGCTCACCACAGGGGCGGAATCAGCCCCAGCATTTT.

The DNA of the CDR3 is TGTGCCAGCAGGGCAGGGACAGTGTATCAGCCCCAGCATTTT. Translating it yields CASRAGTVYQPQHF. V is TRBV28 and J is TRBJ1-5, with 7 bases that match TRBD1. Germline loops: CDR1 MDHEN, CDR2 SYDVKM. This CDR3 region has 14 residues. The trim removed 6 bases at V and 5 bases at J, leaving 7 bases unmatched.

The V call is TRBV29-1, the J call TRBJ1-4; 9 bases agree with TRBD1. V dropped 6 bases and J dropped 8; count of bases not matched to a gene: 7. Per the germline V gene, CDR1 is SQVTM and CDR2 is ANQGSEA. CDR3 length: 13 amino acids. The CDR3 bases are TGCAGCGTCTCACCGGGACAGGGAGAAAAACTGTTTTTT. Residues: CSVSPGQGEKLFF. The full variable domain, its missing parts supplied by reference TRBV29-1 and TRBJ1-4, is SAVISQKPSRDICQRGTSLTIQCQVDSQVTMMFWYRQQPGQSLTLIATANQGSEATYESGFVIDKFPISRPNLTFSTLTVSNMSPEDSSIYLCSVSPGQGEKLFFGSGTQLSVL.

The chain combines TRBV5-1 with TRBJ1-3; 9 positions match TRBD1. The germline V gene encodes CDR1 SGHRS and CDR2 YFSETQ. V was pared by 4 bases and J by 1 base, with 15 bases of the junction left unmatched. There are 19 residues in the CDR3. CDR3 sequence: CASSPGTGSQLFSGNTIYF. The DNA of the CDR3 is TGCGCCAGCAGCCCTGGGACAGGGAGTCAACTTTTTTCTGGAAACACCATATATTTT.

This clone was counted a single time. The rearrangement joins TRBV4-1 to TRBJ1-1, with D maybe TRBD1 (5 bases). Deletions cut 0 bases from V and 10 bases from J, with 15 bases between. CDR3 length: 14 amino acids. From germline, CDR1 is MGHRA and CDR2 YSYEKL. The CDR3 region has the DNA TGCGCCAGCAGCCAAGATCGATTCGCCGGGGGAGCTTTCTTT. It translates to CASSQDRFAGGAFF.

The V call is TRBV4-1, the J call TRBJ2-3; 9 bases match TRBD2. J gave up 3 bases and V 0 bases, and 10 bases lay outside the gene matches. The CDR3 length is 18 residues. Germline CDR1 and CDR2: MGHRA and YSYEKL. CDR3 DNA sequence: TGCGCCAGCAGCCAAGACGAAATAGCGGGGGCCCCGACAGATACGCAGTATTTT. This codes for CASSQDEIAGAPTDTQYF.

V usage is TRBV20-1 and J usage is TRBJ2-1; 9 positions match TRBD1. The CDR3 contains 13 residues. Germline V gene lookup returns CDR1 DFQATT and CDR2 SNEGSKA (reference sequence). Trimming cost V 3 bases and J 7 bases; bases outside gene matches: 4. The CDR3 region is CSASFGQGNEQFF. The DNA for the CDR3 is TGCAGTGCTAGTTTCGGACAGGGGAATGAGCAGTTCTTC.

The CDR3 nucleotides are TGTGCCAGCAGCCCGGACAGGGCCTGGGGGTGGGAGCAGTTCTTC. Translating it yields CASSPDRAWGWEQFF. The genes are TRBV7-2 and TRBJ2-1; 8 bases line up with TRBD1. Germline CDR1 reads SGHTA; CDR2 reads FQGNSA. The CDR3 consists of 15 residues. With 5 bases clipped from V and 10 bases from J, the junction kept 13 bases outside the gene matches.

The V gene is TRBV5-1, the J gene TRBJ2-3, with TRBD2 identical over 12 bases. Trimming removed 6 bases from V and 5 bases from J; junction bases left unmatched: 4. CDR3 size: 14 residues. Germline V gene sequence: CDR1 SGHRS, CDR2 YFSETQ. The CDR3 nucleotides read TGCGCCAGCACCTGGACTAGCGGGGAAGATACGCAGTATTTT. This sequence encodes CASTWTSGEDTQYF.

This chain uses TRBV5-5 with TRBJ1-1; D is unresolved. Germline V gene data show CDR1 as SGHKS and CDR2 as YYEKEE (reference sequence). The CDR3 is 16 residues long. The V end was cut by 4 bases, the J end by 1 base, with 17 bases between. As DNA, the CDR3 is TGTGCCAGCAGCGTGTCGGTCAGACATTCGAACACTGAAGCTTTCTTT. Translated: CASSVSVRHSNTEAFF.

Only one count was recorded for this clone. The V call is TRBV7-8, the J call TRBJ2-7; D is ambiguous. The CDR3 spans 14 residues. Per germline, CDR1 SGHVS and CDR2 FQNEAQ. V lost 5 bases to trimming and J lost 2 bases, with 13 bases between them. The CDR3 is CASSPVRSAYEQYF. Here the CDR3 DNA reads TGTGCCAGCAGCCCGGTGAGGTCGGCCTACGAGCAGTACTTC.

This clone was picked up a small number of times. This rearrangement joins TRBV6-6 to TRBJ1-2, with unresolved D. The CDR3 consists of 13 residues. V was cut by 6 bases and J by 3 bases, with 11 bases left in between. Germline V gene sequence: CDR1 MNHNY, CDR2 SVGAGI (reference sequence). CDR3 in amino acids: CASSQDGDYGYTF. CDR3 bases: TGTGCCAGCAGCCAGGACGGGGACTATGGCTACACCTTC.

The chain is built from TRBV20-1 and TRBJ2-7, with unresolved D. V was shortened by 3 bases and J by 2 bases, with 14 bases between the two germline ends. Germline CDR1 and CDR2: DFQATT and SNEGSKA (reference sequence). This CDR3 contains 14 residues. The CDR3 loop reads CSASSATRAYEQYF. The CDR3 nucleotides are TGCAGTGCTAGTTCGGCGACTCGGGCCTACGAGCAGTACTTC.

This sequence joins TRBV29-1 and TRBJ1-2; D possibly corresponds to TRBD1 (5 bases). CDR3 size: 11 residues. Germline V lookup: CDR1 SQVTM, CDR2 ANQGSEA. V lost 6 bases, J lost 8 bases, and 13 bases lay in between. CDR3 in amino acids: CSVQAAWGYTF. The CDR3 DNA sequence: TGCAGCGTACAGGCAGCCTGGGGCTACACCTTC. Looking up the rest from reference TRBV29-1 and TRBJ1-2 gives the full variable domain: SAVISQKPSRDICQRGTSLTIQCQVDSQVTMMFWYRQQPGQSLTLIATANQGSEATYESGFVIDKFPISRPNLTFSTLTVSNMSPEDSSIYLCSVQAAWGYTFGSGTRLTVV.

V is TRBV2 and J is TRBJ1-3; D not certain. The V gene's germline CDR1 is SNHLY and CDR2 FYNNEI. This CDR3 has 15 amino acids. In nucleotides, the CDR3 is TGTGCGGGGAGACTCGGCCCTTCGTCTGGAAACACCATATATTTT. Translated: CAGRLGPSSGNTIYF. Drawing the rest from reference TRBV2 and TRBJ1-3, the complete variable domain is EPEVTQTPSHQVTQMGQEVILRCVPISNHLYFYWYRQILGQKVEFLVSFYNNEISEKSEIFDDQFSVERPDGSNFTLKIRSTKLEDSAMYFCAGRLGPSSGNTIYFGEGSWLTVV.

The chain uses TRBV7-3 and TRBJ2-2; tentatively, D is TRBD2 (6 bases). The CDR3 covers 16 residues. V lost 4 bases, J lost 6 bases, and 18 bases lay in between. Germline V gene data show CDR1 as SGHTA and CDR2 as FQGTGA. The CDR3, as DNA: TGTGCCAGCAGCTCGAGCGCGGGGCAGGGTGCCGGGGAGCTGTTTTTT. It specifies CASSSSAGQGAGELFF.

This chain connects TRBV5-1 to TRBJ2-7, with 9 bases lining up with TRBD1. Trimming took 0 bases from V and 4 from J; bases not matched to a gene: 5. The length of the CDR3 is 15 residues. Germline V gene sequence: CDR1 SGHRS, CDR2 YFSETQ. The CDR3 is CASSLEGTGSYEQYF. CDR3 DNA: TGCGCCAGCAGCTTGGAAGGGACAGGGTCATACGAGCAGTACTTC.

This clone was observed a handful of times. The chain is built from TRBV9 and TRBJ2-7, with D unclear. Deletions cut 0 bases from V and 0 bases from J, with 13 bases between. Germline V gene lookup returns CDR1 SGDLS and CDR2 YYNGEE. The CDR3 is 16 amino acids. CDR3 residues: CASSVGPSTDSYEQYF. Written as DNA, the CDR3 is TGTGCCAGCAGCGTAGGACCCTCCACAGACTCCTACGAGCAGTACTTC. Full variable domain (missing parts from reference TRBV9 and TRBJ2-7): DSGVTQTPKHLITATGQRVTLRCSPRSGDLSVYWYQQSLDQGLQFLIQYYNGEERAKGNILERFSAQQFPDLHSELNLSSLELGDSALYFCASSVGPSTDSYEQYFGPGTRLTVT.

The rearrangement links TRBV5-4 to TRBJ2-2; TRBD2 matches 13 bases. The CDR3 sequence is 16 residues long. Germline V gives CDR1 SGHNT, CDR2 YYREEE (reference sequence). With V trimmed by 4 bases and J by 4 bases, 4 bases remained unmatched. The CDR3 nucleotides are TGTGCCAGCAGCCCAACTAGCGGGGGGGCCACCGGGGAGCTGTTTTTT. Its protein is CASSPTSGGATGELFF.

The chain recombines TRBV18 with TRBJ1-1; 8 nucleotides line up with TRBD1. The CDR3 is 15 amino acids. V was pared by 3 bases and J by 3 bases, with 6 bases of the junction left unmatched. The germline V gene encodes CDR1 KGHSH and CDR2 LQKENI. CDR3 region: CASSPLMGQDTEAFF. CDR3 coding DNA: TGTGCCAGCTCACCTCTAATGGGACAGGACACTGAAGCTTTCTTT.

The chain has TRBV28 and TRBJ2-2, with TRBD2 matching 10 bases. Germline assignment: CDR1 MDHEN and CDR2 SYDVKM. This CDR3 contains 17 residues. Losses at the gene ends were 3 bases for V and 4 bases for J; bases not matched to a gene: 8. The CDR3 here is CASSFILRLAGTGELFF. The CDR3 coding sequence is TGTGCCAGCAGTTTCATTCTGAGACTAGCGGGCACCGGGGAGCTGTTTTTT. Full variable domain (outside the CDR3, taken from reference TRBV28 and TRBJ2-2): DVKVTQSSRYLVKRTGEKVFLECVQDMDHENMFWYRQDPGLGLRLIYFSYDVKMKEKGDIPEGYSVSREKKERFSLILESASTNQTSMYLCASSFILRLAGTGELFFGEGSRLTVL.

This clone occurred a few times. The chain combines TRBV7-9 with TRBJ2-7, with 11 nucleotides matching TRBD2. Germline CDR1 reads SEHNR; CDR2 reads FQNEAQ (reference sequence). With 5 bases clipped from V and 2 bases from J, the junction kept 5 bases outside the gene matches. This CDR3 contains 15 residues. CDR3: CASSLGLAVTYEQYF. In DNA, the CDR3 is TGTGCCAGCAGCCTGGGACTAGCGGTAACCTACGAGCAGTACTTC.

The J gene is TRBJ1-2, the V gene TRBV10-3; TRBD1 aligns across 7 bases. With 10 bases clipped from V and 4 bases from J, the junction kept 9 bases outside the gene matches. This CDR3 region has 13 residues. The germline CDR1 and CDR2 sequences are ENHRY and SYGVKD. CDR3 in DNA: TGTGCCACTCAGGGGGACAGCGGCTATGGCTACACCTTC. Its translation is CATQGDSGYGYTF.

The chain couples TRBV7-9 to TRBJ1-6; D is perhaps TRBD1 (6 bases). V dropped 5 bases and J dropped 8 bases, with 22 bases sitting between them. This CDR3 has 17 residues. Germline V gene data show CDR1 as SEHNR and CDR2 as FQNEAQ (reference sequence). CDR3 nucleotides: TGTGCCAGCAGCAGACTACCACAGGGCCTCGGGGATTCACCCCTCCACTTT. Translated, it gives CASSRLPQGLGDSPLHF.

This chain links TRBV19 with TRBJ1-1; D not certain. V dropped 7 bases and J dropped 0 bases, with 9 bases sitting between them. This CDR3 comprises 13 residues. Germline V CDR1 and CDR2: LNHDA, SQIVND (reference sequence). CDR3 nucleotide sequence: TGTGCCAGTACCGGGGATGTGAACACTGAAGCTTTCTTT. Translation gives CASTGDVNTEAFF.

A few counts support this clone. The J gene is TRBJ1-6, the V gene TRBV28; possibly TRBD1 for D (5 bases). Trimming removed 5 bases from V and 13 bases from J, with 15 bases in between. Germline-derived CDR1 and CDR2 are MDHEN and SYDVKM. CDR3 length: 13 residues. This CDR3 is CASSLSPDSPLHF. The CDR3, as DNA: TGTGCCAGCAGTCTCTCACCTGACAGTCCCCTCCACTTT.

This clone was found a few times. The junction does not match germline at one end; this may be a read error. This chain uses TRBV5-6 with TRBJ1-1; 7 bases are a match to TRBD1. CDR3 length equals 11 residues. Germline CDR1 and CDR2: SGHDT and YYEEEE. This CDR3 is CASSLRGPHVF. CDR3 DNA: TGTGCCAGCAGCTTAAGGGGGCCCCACGTGTTT. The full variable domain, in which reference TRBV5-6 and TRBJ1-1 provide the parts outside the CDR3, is DAGVTQSPTHLIKTRGQQVTLRCSPKSGHDTVSWYQQALGQGPQFIFQYYEEEERQRGNFPDRFSGHQFPNYSSELNVNALLLGDSALYLCASSLRGPHVFGQGTRLTVV.